Below, 18 T cell receptor beta chains from the same sample are listed, as sequenced in a study of cytomegalovirus exposure and HLA in healthy donors. PCR employed 60 Vbeta and 13 Jbeta primers. Assay: immunoSEQ multiplex PCR; the TCRdb copy retains only in-frame clones and omits some. The profile shows around 100,000 clones, 70% to 75% of them singletons. Specimen: PBMCs. Source of these receptors: a man aged 35-49 years in good health and CMV-seronegative.

Only a few counts were recorded for this clone. The CDR3, as DNA: TGCGCCAGCAGCCAAGATTCCAGCTCCTATAATTCACCCCTCCACTTT. Encoded protein: CASSQDSSSYNSPLHF. The gene calls are TRBV4-3 and TRBJ1-6; no reliable D call. This CDR3 has 16 residues. The V gene lost 0 bases and the J gene lost 0 bases, with 6 bases spanning the gap. Germline CDR1 is LGHNA and CDR2 is YSLEER.

The genes are TRBV6-5 and TRBJ1-3; D possibly corresponds to TRBD1 (6 bases). The V gene's germline CDR1 is MNHEY and CDR2 SVGAGI. The CDR3 runs to 16 residues. V shed 4 bases and J shed 5 bases, with 18 bases lying between them. CDR3 residues: CASSSAGQTFRNTIYF. Here the CDR3 DNA reads TGTGCCAGCAGTTCCGCCGGACAGACTTTTCGAAACACCATATATTTT.

This chain joins TRBV7-3 and TRBJ2-1; 8 nucleotides align to TRBD2. The CDR3 is 15 amino acids. V lost 7 bases to trimming and J lost 8 bases; unmatched junction nucleotides: 13. Germline CDR1 SGHTA, CDR2 FQGTGA. Written as DNA, the CDR3 is TGTGCCAGCACCCTTAACGGACTAGCTTTGGATGAGCAGTTCTTC. This codes for CASTLNGLALDEQFF.

The chain couples TRBV10-3 to TRBJ1-3, with D uncertain. V was cut by 2 bases and J by 0 bases, with 5 bases left in between. The CDR3 consists of 14 residues. Per the germline V gene, CDR1 is ENHRY and CDR2 is SYGVKD. The CDR3 here is CAISEAGSGNTIYF. Here the CDR3 DNA reads TGTGCCATCAGTGAGGCCGGCTCTGGAAACACCATATATTTT.

The chain recombines TRBV5-6 with TRBJ2-4; 7 bases match TRBD1. CDR3 length: 16 residues. Germline V gene data show CDR1 as SGHDT and CDR2 as YYEEEE. J gave up 1 base and V 4 bases, and 8 bases lay outside the gene matches. The CDR3 DNA follows: TGTGCCAGCAGCACGACAGGGCTGGAGGCCAAAAACATTCAGTACTTC. This codes for CASSTTGLEAKNIQYF.

The chain links TRBV30 to TRBJ1-6; 7 nucleotides agree with TRBD1. In germline, CDR1 is GTSNPN, CDR2 SVGIG (reference sequence). This CDR3 has 14 amino acids. V lost 0 bases to trimming and J lost 7 bases; unmatched junction nucleotides: 3. The DNA for the CDR3 is TGTGCCTGGAGTGTTGGCAGGGGGAATTCACCCCTCCACTTT. It encodes CAWSVGRGNSPLHF.

This clone turned up a few times. The chain carries TRBV5-1 and TRBJ1-4; D is unclear. Trimming removed 1 base at V and 7 bases at J, with 11 bases between. CDR1 is SGHRS, CDR2 YFSETQ, per germline. The length of the CDR3 is 14 residues. The CDR3: CASSLSQFAEKLFF. The CDR3 DNA follows: TGCGCCAGCAGCTTGTCTCAGTTCGCTGAAAAACTGTTTTTT. The full variable domain, its missing parts supplied by reference TRBV5-1 and TRBJ1-4, is KAGVTQTPRYLIKTRGQQVTLSCSPISGHRSVSWYQQTPGQGLQFLFEYFSETQRNKGNFPGRFSGRQFSNSRSEMNVSTLELGDSALYLCASSLSQFAEKLFFGSGTQLSVL.

This clone was seen once. This chain connects TRBV18 to TRBJ2-7; 8 bases are a match to TRBD1. V dropped 3 bases and J dropped 7; count of bases not matched to a gene: 8. Germline V CDR1 and CDR2: KGHSH, LQKENI. The CDR3 spans 14 residues. This CDR3 is CASSPNRQGREQYF. CDR3 in DNA: TGTGCCAGCTCACCGAACAGACAGGGGAGGGAGCAGTACTTC.

This clone was picked up one time. The J gene is TRBJ1-2, the V gene TRBV5-4; TRBD1 matches 11 bases. Germline V gene sequence: CDR1 SGHNT, CDR2 YYREEE (reference sequence). V lost 1 base and J lost 8; bases outside the gene matches: 10. The CDR3 is made up of 16 amino acids. CDR3 sequence reads: CASSLRLGQGAVGYTF. CDR3 DNA: TGTGCCAGCAGCTTGAGACTCGGACAGGGGGCTGTCGGCTACACCTTC.

The genes are TRBV2 and TRBJ1-4; D is undetermined. CDR3 length: 15 residues. From germline, CDR1 is SNHLY and CDR2 FYNNEI. Trimming stripped 6 bases from V and 0 bases from J, with 11 bases between. This CDR3 reads CASSRVRATNEKLFF. CDR3 nucleotides: TGTGCCAGCAGCCGGGTGCGGGCAACTAATGAAAAACTGTTTTTT.

In its sample, this clone was seen a few times. J is TRBJ1-2 and V is TRBV10-3; perhaps TRBD1 as D (6 bases). Per germline, CDR1 ENHRY and CDR2 SYGVKD. V lost 5 bases, J lost 2 bases, and 12 bases lay in between. The CDR3 runs to 14 residues. In DNA, the CDR3 is TGTGCCATCAGTTCCCTAAGGGGGAACTATGGCTACACCTTC. Residues: CAISSLRGNYGYTF.

The chain links TRBV30 to TRBJ1-2, with TRBD1 matching over 7 bases. J lost 8 bases, V lost 0 bases, and 9 bases had no gene match. The CDR3 sequence is 14 residues long. Germline loops: CDR1 GTSNPN, CDR2 SVGIG (reference sequence). The CDR3 DNA sequence: TGTGCCTGGAGTGTAAAGGGGGCGAAAGGAGGCTACACCTTC. Residues: CAWSVKGAKGGYTF.

The rearrangement uses TRBV5-4 and TRBJ2-7; TRBD1 aligns across 12 bases. With V trimmed by 4 bases and J by 7 bases, 9 bases remained unmatched. The V gene's germline CDR1 is SGHNT and CDR2 YYREEE (reference sequence). The CDR3 contains 15 residues. The CDR3 reads CASSASGDRGQEQYF. The CDR3 DNA reads TGTGCCAGCAGCGCCTCCGGGGACAGGGGGCAGGAGCAGTACTTC.

The rearrangement joins TRBV5-1 to TRBJ1-4, with D unclear. Between the trimmed V and J ends, which lost 0 bases and 0 bases, there was a span of 12 bases. The germline V gene has CDR1 SGHRS and CDR2 YFSETQ. CDR3 length: 17 amino acids. The CDR3 DNA reads as TGCGCCAGCAGCTTGGTAGAGTCCTTTGCAACTAATGAAAAACTGTTTTTT. It yields the protein CASSLVESFATNEKLFF.

This clone has just a few counts. V gene TRBV4-2 combines with J gene TRBJ2-7, with 8 bases identical to TRBD2. Germline V CDR1 and CDR2: LGHNA, YNFKEQ. V shed 4 bases and J 6 bases; nucleotides not matched to a gene: 8. This CDR3 is built from 14 residues. The CDR3 sequence is CASSPTSGVVEQYF. The CDR3 nucleotides read TGTGCCAGCAGCCCTACTAGCGGTGTAGTCGAGCAGTACTTC.

On this clone: The missing conserved phenylalanine or tryptophan at the end of this CDR3 makes a read error likely. V usage is TRBV11-2 and J usage is TRBJ2-3; no clear D. V was cut by 5 bases and J by 5 bases, with 5 bases left in between. The CDR3 consists of 11 residues. The germline V gene has CDR1 SGHAT and CDR2 FQNNGV. For the CDR3, the DNA is TGTGCCAGCAGCCTGGGAGATACGCAGTATGTT. It specifies CASSLGDTQYV.

The chain uses TRBV7-9 and TRBJ1-2; TRBD1 matches at 8 bases. Germline trimming cut 5 bases from V and 2 bases from J; bases unmatched to any gene: 4. Per germline, CDR1 SEHNR and CDR2 FQNEAQ (reference sequence). The CDR3 is 14 residues long. The CDR3 region is CASSAGQGNYGYTF. The CDR3 DNA sequence: TGTGCCAGCAGCGCCGGACAGGGAAACTATGGCTACACCTTC.

This chain links TRBV9 with TRBJ1-4; the D is unclear. The CDR3 runs to 17 residues. The V end lost 1 base, the J end lost 0 bases, and 13 bases lay between the germline ends. The V gene's germline CDR1 is SGDLS and CDR2 YYNGEE. CDR3: CASSVSAGYSTNEKLFF. CDR3 DNA sequence: TGTGCCAGCAGCGTAAGCGCCGGCTACTCAACTAATGAAAAACTGTTTTTT.